This record looks at one T cell receptor beta chain sequence and its context. Antigen specificity is unknown. Germline V gives CDR1 KGHSH, CDR2 LQKENI. V dropped 5 bases and J dropped 4; count of bases not matched to a gene: 7. CDR3 size: 14 residues. This sample was taken from a study of PD-1 blockade in classical Hodgkin lymphoma. General study results and limits: Complete responders started with a diversity level that resembled newly diagnosed patients at baseline.

The method was immunoSEQ multiplex PCR; TCRdb's version includes in-frame clones alone and lacks a portion of them. The sample has 50,000 to 65,000 clones, 70% to 90% seen once. Specified time point: cycle 4 day 1 (C4D1), after more than five weeks of nivolumab. Each of the patients experienced relapse following autologous stem cell transplantation, and their brentuximab vedotin exposure differed. The sequence derives from a human donor with classical Hodgkin lymphoma. The V gene is TRBV18, the J gene TRBJ2-7; 8 bases fit TRBD1. The sequencing here drew on peripheral blood mononuclear cells (PBMCs), taken before the fourth cycle of nivolumab. CDR3 DNA sequence: TGTGCCAGCTCAAAGGGACAGGCAGGGTACGAGCAGTACTTC. It codes for CASSKGQAGYEQYF. The whole variable domain, filled in from reference TRBV18 and TRBJ2-7, reads NAGVMQNPRHLVRRRGQEARLRCSPMKGHSHVYWYRQLPEEGLKFMVYLQKENIIDESGMPKERFSAEFPKEGPSILRIQQVVRGDSAAYFCASSKGQAGYEQYFGPGTRLTVT.